This T cell receptor beta chain was sequenced for a study of T-cell memory formation after mild COVID-19. Study details: TCR clusters were largely donor specific.

Deletions cut 4 bases from V and 2 bases from J, with 16 bases between. The CDR3 is 16 residues long. CDR1 KGHDR and CDR2 SFDVKD come from the germline V gene. A word on this clonotype: The antigen remains unidentified.

Study-level findings and limits: Pre-infection memory showed some responding clones, and this suggested that cross-reactive memory joined.

TCRdb recomputed calls from the 5' RACE reads with MiXCR, one row per CDR3 protein. The data hold hundreds of thousands of distinct CDR3 sequences, with over 15% observed a single time. The sequencing input was PBMCs or a T cell subset sorted from them (not recorded which). V gene TRBV24-1 combines with J gene TRBJ2-5; tentative D call: TRBD1 (6 bases). The receptor was derived from an adult woman who had mild COVID-19 (a few samples of this study predate the infection). Cell type and time point are not known. The DNA for the CDR3 is TGTGCCACCAGTGAGGCGACAGGTGGGAGACAAGAGACCCAGTACTTC. This codes for CATSEATGGRQETQYF.